These 13 T cell receptor beta chains were all obtained from the same sample, sequenced in a study of blood T cell repertoires in COVID-19. Libraries were prepared by immunoSEQ multiplex PCR; TCRdb keeps only in-frame clonotypes and omits some of them. Of some 380,000 clones in the sample, around 87% were seen once. The sequenced material came from PBMCs or T cells enriched from blood (not recorded which). The receptors here all came from a man aged 25 to 40 who had recovered from COVID-19.

V gene TRBV25-1 combines with J gene TRBJ2-7; tentative D call: TRBD1 (5 bases). The CDR3 contains 16 residues. V dropped 6 bases and J dropped 6 bases, with 24 bases sitting between them. Germline values: CDR1 MGHDK, CDR2 SYGVNS. CDR3 nucleotides: TGTGCCAGCAGAGCGAAGTTTGCAGGGTCCTCGGGCGAGCAGTACTTC. It yields the protein CASRAKFAGSSGEQYF.

This sequence joins TRBV4-3 and TRBJ1-4; no firm D call. The CDR3 loop spans 13 amino acids. Trimming pared 0 bases from V and 7 bases from J, leaving 6 bases between. The germline gives CDR1 LGHNA, CDR2 YSLEER. This CDR3 reads CASSQDSREKLFF. The DNA for the CDR3 is TGCGCCAGCAGCCAAGATTCTCGTGAAAAACTGTTTTTT.

This chain links TRBV18 with TRBJ1-1; TRBD1 matches at 9 bases. CDR3 length equals 13 residues. The germline gives CDR1 KGHSH, CDR2 LQKENI. J was trimmed by 8 bases and V by 5 bases; bases with no gene match: 6. DNA of the CDR3: TGTGCCAGCTCATCAGGGACAGGGATGGAAGCTTTCTTT. It encodes CASSSGTGMEAFF. Full variable domain (missing parts from reference TRBV18 and TRBJ1-1): NAGVMQNPRHLVRRRGQEARLRCSPMKGHSHVYWYRQLPEEGLKFMVYLQKENIIDESGMPKERFSAEFPKEGPSILRIQQVVRGDSAAYFCASSSGTGMEAFFGQGTRLTVV.

The chain recombines TRBV7-3 with TRBJ1-1; D unresolved. Germline V gene sequence: CDR1 SGHTA, CDR2 FQGTGA. The CDR3 sequence is 14 residues long. Trimming removed 1 base at V and 3 bases at J, with 9 bases between. CDR3 sequence: CASSLKSTDTEAFF. As DNA, the CDR3 is TGTGCCAGCAGCTTAAAATCTACAGACACTGAAGCTTTCTTT.

This clone was counted a few times. J is TRBJ1-1 and V is TRBV19; perhaps TRBD1 as D (6 bases). V lost 3 bases and J 6 bases, leaving 17 bases between the germline ends. Germline-derived CDR1 and CDR2 are LNHDA and SQIVND (reference sequence). The CDR3 loop spans 15 amino acids. This CDR3 reads CASSMIGKGGPEAFF. CDR3 bases: TGTGCCAGTAGTATGATTGGAAAGGGGGGGCCTGAAGCTTTCTTT. The variable domain in full, completed from reference TRBV19 and TRBJ1-1, reads DGGITQSPKYLFRKEGQNVTLSCEQNLNHDAMYWYRQDPGQGLRLIYYSQIVNDFQKGDIAEGYSVSREKKESFPLTVTSAQKNPTAFYLCASSMIGKGGPEAFFGQGTRLTVV.

This clone was picked up one time. This chain joins TRBV3-1 (or the pseudogene TRBV3-2) and TRBJ2-2, with D possibly matching TRBD1 (5 bases). V dropped 6 bases and J dropped 4 bases, with 9 bases sitting between them. The germline CDR1 and CDR2 sequences are LGHDT and YNNKEL (reference sequence). The CDR3 runs to 13 residues. The CDR3 is CASRGPGTGELFF. The DNA of the CDR3 is TGTGCCAGCAGGGGGCCAGGCACCGGGGAGCTGTTTTTT.

V gene TRBV7-3 combines with J gene TRBJ1-2; 9 bases fit TRBD1. V was pared by 6 bases and J by 8 bases, with 7 bases of the junction left unmatched. The CDR3 loop spans 13 amino acids. Germline CDR1 is SGHTA and CDR2 is FQGTGA. The CDR3 sequence: CASSLQGALGYTF. The CDR3 DNA reads TGTGCCAGCAGTCTACAGGGGGCGTTGGGCTACACCTTC.

This clone was detected only once. This rearrangement joins TRBV9 to TRBJ1-6; 8 bases map to TRBD1. Germline assignment: CDR1 SGDLS and CDR2 YYNGEE. CDR3 length: 18 residues. V trimming: 4 bases; J trimming: 0 bases; junction bases outside the gene matches: 9. CDR3 protein: CASSPRDRISSYNSPLHF. The CDR3 nucleotides read TGTGCCAGCAGCCCCCGGGACAGGATAAGCTCCTATAATTCACCCCTCCACTTT.

This chain connects TRBV30 to TRBJ1-6, with TRBD1 as a possible D gene (5 bases). The CDR3 runs to 13 residues. Trimming left V 8 bases short and J 2 bases short, with 10 bases between. The V gene's germline CDR1 is GTSNPN and CDR2 SVGIG (reference sequence). The CDR3 region is CASRVTYNSPLHF. CDR3 DNA sequence: TGTGCCAGCAGGGTCACCTATAATTCACCCCTCCACTTT. Together with reference TRBV30 and TRBJ1-6, the CDR3 gives the full variable domain: SQTIHQWPATLVQPVGSPLSLECTVEGTSNPNLYWYRQAAGRGLQLLFYSVGIGQISSEVPQNLSASRPQDRQFILSSKKLLLSDSGFYLCASRVTYNSPLHFGNGTRLTVT.

This clone was picked up many times. The rearrangement links TRBV5-1 to TRBJ2-2; 7 positions agree with TRBD1. Looked up from germline, CDR1 is SGHRS and CDR2 is YFSETQ. Trimming at V came to 7 bases and at J to 5 bases, leaving 5 bases not matched to a gene. The CDR3 covers 13 residues. CDR3 sequence reads: CASGPGGTGELFF. DNA of the CDR3: TGCGCCAGCGGTCCAGGGGGAACCGGGGAGCTGTTTTTT.

The CDR3 coding sequence is TGTGCCAGCAGCCAAGACCCAGCGGGGCACAAGGGAGAGACCCAGTACTTC. This codes for CASSQDPAGHKGETQYF. This rearrangement joins TRBV4-2 to TRBJ2-5, with 7 bases that match TRBD2. Trimming removed 0 bases from V and 4 bases from J; junction bases left unmatched: 11. Germline CDR1 LGHNA, CDR2 YNFKEQ. The CDR3 covers 17 residues.

The genes are TRBV10-2 and TRBJ2-3, with 10 nucleotides matching TRBD2. Germline values: CDR1 WSHSY, CDR2 SAAADI. Losses at the gene ends were 2 bases for V and 5 bases for J; bases not matched to a gene: 4. This CDR3 spans 15 amino acids. The CDR3 region has the DNA TGCGCCAGCAGTGAGAGCGGGGGGGCGGGAGATACGCAGTATTTT. Translating it yields CASSESGGAGDTQYF.

This chain joins TRBV4-1 and TRBJ2-1; 10 positions match TRBD2. Germline V CDR1 and CDR2: MGHRA, YSYEKL. The CDR3 sequence is 16 residues long. V shed 6 bases and J 3 bases; nucleotides not matched to a gene: 8. DNA for the CDR3: TGCGCCAGCAGTAAACCCGGGACTAGCGTCTACAATGAGCAGTTCTTC. Translation: CASSKPGTSVYNEQFF.